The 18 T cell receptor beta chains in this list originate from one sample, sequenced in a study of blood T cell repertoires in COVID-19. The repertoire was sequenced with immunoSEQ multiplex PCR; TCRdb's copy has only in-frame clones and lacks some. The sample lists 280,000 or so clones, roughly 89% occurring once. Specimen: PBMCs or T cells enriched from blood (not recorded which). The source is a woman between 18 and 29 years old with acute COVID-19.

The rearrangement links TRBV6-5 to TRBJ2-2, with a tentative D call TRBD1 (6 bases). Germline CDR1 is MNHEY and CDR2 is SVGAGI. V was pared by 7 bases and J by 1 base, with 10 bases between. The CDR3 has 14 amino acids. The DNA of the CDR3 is TGTGCCAGCACTCAGGGGTTGAACACCGGGGAGCTGTTTTTT. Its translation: CASTQGLNTGELFF.

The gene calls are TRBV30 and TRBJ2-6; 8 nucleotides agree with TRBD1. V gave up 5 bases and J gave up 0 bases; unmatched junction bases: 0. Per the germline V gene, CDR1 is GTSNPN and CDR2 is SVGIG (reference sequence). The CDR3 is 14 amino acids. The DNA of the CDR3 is TGTGCCTGGGGACAGGGCTCTGGGGCCAACGTCCTGACTTTC. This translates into CAWGQGSGANVLTF. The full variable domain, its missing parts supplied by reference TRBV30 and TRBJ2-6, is SQTIHQWPATLVQPVGSPLSLECTVEGTSNPNLYWYRQAAGRGLQLLFYSVGIGQISSEVPQNLSASRPQDRQFILSSKKLLLSDSGFYLCAWGQGSGANVLTFGAGSRLTVL.

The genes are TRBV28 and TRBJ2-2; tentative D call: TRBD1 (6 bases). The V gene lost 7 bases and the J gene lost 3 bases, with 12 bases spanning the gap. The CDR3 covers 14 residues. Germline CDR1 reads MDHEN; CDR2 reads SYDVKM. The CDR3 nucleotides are TGTGCCAGCAATCTACAGGGCCACACCGGGGAGCTGTTTTTT. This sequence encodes CASNLQGHTGELFF.

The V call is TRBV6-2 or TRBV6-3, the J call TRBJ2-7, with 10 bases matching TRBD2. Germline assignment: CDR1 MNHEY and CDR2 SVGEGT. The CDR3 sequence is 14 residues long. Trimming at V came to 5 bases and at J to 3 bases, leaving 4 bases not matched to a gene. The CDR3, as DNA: TGTGCCAGCAGTATACTAGCGGGAAGCTACGAGCAGTACTTC. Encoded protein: CASSILAGSYEQYF.

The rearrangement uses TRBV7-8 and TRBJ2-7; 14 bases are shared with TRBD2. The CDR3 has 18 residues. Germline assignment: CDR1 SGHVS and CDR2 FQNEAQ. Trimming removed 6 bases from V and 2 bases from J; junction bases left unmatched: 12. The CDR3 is CASSPRTSGRTTPYEQYF. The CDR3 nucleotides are TGTGCCAGCAGTCCTCGGACTAGCGGGAGGACCACCCCCTACGAGCAGTACTTC.

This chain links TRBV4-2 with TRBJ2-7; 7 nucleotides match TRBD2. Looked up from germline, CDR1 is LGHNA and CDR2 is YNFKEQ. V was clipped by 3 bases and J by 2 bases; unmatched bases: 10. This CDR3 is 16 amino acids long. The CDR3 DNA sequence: TGTGCCAGCAGCCAGCCACGGGCTAGCGGAACCTACGAGCAGTACTTC. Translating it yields CASSQPRASGTYEQYF.

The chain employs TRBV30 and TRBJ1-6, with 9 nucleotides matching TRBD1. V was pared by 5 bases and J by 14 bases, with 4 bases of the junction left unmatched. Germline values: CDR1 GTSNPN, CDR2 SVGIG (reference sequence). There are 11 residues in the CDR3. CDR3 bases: TGTGCCTGGGGGGACAGGGCCACCCTCCACTTT. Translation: CAWGDRATLHF. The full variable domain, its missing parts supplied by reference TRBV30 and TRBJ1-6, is SQTIHQWPATLVQPVGSPLSLECTVEGTSNPNLYWYRQAAGRGLQLLFYSVGIGQISSEVPQNLSASRPQDRQFILSSKKLLLSDSGFYLCAWGDRATLHFGNGTRLTVT.

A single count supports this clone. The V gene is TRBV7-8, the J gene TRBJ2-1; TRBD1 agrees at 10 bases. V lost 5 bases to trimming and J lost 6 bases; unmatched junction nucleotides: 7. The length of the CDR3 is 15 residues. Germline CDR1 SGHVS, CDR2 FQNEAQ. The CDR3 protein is CASSSRQGASNEQFF. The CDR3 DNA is TGTGCCAGCAGCAGCCGACAGGGGGCGAGCAATGAGCAGTTCTTC. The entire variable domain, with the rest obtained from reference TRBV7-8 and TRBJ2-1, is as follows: GAGVSQSPRYKVAKRGQDVALRCDPISGHVSLFWYQQALGQGPEFLTYFQNEAQLDKSGLPSDRFFAERPEGSVSTLKIQRTQQEDSAVYLCASSSRQGASNEQFFGPGTRLTVL.

Here the CDR3 reads CASSFYSTQETQYF. The CDR3 region has the DNA TGTGCCAGCAGTTTTTACAGTACCCAAGAGACCCAGTACTTC. This chain uses TRBV28 with TRBJ2-5; no clear D. Trimming took 3 bases from V and 1 from J, leaving 9 bases between them. Germline V gene lookup returns CDR1 MDHEN and CDR2 SYDVKM. The CDR3 contains 14 residues.

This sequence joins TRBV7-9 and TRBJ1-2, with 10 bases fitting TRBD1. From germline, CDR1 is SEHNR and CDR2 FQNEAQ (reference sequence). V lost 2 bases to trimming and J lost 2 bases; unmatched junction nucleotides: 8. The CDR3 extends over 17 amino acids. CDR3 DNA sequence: TGTGCCAGCAGCTTACCCGGGACAGGGGAGAAGAACTATGGCTACACCTTC. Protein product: CASSLPGTGEKNYGYTF.

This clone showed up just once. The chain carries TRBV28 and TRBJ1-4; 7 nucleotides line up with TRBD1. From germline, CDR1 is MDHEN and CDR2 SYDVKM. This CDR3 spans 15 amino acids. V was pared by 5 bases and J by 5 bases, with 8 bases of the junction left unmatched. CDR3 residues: CASSLTGQSNEKLFF. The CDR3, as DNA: TGTGCCAGCAGTCTTACGGGACAGTCGAATGAAAAACTGTTTTTT.

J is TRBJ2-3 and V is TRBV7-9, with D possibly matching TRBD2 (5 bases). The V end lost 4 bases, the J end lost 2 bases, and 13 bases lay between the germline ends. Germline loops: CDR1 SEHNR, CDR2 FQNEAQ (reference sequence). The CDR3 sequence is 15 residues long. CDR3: CASSSSGINTDTQYF. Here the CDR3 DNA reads TGTGCCAGCAGCTCATCCGGGATTAACACAGATACGCAGTATTTT. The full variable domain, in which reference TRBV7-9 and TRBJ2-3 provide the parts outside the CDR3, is DTGVSQNPRHKITKRGQNVTFRCDPISEHNRLYWYRQTLGQGPEFLTYFQNEAQLEKSRLLSDRFSAERPKGSFSTLEIQRTEQGDSAMYLCASSSSGINTDTQYFGPGTRLTVL.

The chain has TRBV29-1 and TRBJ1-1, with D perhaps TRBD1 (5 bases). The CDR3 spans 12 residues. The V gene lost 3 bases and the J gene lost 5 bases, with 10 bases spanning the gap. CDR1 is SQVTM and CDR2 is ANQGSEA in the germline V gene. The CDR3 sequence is CSVEGGLTEAFF. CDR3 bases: TGCAGCGTTGAGGGGGGGTTGACTGAAGCTTTCTTT.

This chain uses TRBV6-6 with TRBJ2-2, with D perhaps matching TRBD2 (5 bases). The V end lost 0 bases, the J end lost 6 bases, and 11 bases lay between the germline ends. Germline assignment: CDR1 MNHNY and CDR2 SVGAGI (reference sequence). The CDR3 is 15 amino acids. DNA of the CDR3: TGTGCCAGCAGTTACTCGAGGGTCAATCCCGGGGAGCTGTTTTTT. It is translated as CASSYSRVNPGELFF.

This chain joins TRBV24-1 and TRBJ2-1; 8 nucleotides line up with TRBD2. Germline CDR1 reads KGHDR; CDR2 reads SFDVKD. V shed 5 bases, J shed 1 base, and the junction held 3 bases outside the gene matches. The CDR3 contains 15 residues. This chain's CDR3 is CATSGTSGSYNEQFF. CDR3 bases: TGTGCCACCAGTGGCACTAGCGGTTCCTACAATGAGCAGTTCTTC.

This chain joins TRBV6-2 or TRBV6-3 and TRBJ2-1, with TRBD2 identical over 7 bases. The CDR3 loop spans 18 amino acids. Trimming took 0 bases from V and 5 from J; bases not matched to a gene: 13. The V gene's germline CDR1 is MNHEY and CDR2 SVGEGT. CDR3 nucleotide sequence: TGTGCCAGCAGTTACTCTTTTGGGAGGGGAGCCCTCAACAATGAGCAGTTCTTC. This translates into CASSYSFGRGALNNEQFF.

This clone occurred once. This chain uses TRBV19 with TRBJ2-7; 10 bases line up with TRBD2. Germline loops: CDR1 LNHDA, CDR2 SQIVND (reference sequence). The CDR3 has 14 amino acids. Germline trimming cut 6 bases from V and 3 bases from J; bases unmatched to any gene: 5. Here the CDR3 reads CASSSTSGHYEQYF. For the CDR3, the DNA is TGTGCCAGTAGCTCGACTAGCGGGCACTACGAGCAGTACTTC.

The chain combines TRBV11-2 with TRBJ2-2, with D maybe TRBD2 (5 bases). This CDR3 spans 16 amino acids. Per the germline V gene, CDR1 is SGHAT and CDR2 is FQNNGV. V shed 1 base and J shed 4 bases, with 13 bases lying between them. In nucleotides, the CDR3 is TGTGCCAGCAGCTTAGCCCCTAGCACAACCACCGGGGAGCTGTTTTTT. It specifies CASSLAPSTTTGELFF.